This T cell receptor beta chain is drawn from a study of siplizumab effects on memory and regulatory T cells. Whole-study findings and limits: Roughly 80-97% of proliferating CD4+ or CD8+ clones defied assignment to a naive or memory phenotype. The study found naive T cells seemingly more diverse than memory cells and seemingly major alloresponse contributors.

Around 91,000 TCR templates underwent assay in every sample. Sequencing was performed with immunoSEQ multiplex PCR; in TCRdb, only in-frame clones are kept and a portion is missing. This sample carries tens of thousands of clones, about 97% of them seen once, and the ten largest clones take over 0.6%. About this clone: What it binds is unknown. Other nucleotide sequences from this sample produce the same CDR3.

The sequenced sample consisted of naive CD4+ T cells sorted from blood. The receptor was isolated from a human donor in good health.

The CDR3 region has the DNA TGTGCCTGGAGTGTAAGGGGGGATCAGCCCCAGCATTTT. The encoded protein is CAWSVRGDQPQHF. V gene TRBV30 combines with J gene TRBJ1-5; weak D call: TRBD1 (6 bases). The CDR3 spans 13 residues. V was clipped by 0 bases and J by 5 bases, with 8 bases between them. From germline, CDR1 is GTSNPN and CDR2 SVGIG (reference sequence).